Here is one TCR beta chain with its context. No antigen is known for it. Produced via immunoSEQ multiplex PCR; TCRdb's table is partial and in-frame only. Of fewer than 50,000 clones in the sample, 65% to 80% were seen once. Germline-derived CDR1 and CDR2 are MNHEY and SVGAGI. This CDR3 has 15 amino acids. Trimming cost V 0 bases and J 6 bases, with 9 bases left between them. The sample originates from a study of T cell responses to AZD1222 COVID-19 vaccine. Findings and limits, study-wide: Spike regions recognized by vaccine-associated CD4 TCRs spanned the protein, led by 160-218 and 743-854. As reported, nearly half of all spike-specific TCRs target variant regions that are unmutated.

This specimen consisted of peripheral blood, obtained on day 0 of AZD1222 vaccination. The V gene is TRBV6-5, the J gene TRBJ1-6; maybe TRBD1 (5 bases). The receptor comes from an adult in good health. CDR3 sequence (DNA): TGTGCCAGCAGTTACTCGGGGCAGGGTAATTCACCCCTCCACTTT. It is translated as CASSYSGQGNSPLHF.